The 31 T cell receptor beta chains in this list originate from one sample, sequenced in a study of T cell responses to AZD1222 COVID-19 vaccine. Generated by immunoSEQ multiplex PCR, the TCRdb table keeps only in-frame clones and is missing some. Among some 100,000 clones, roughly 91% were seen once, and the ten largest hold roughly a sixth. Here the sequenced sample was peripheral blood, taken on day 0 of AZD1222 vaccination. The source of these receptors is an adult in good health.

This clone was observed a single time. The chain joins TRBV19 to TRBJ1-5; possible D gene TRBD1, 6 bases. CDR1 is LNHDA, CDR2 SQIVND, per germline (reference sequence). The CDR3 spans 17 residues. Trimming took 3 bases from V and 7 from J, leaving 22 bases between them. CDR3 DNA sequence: TGTGCCAGTAGTATTGGCGCTGGACAGTCAGTGATCCAGCCCCAGCATTTT. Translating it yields CASSIGAGQSVIQPQHF.

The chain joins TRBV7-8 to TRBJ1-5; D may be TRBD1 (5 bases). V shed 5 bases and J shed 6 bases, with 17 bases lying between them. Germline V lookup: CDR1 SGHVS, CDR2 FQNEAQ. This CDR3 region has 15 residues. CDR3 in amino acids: CASSEGARVGQPQHF. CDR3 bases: TGTGCCAGCAGCGAAGGGGCCAGGGTAGGTCAGCCCCAGCATTTT.

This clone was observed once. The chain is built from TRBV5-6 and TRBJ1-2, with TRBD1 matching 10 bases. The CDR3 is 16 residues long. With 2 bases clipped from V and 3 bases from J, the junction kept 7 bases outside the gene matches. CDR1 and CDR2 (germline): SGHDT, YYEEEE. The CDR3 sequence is CASSLPGTGVYYGYTF. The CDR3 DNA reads TGTGCCAGCAGCTTACCCGGGACAGGGGTATACTATGGCTACACCTTC.

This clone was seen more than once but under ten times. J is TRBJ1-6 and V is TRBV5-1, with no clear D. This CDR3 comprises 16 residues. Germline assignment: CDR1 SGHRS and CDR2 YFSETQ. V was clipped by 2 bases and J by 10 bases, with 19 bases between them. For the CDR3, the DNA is TGCGCCAGCAGCTTAAGCCGACGCGCCGCGGGGTCACCCCTCCACTTT. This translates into CASSLSRRAAGSPLHF. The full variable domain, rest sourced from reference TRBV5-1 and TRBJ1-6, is KAGVTQTPRYLIKTRGQQVTLSCSPISGHRSVSWYQQTPGQGLQFLFEYFSETQRNKGNFPGRFSGRQFSNSRSEMNVSTLELGDSALYLCASSLSRRAAGSPLHFGNGTRLTVT.

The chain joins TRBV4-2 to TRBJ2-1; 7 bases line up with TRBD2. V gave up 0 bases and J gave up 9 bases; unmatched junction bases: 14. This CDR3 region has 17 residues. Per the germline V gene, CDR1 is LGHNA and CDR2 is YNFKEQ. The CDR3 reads CASSQDQVLAMRSEQFF. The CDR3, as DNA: TGTGCCAGCAGCCAAGATCAAGTACTAGCGATGCGCAGTGAGCAGTTCTTC.

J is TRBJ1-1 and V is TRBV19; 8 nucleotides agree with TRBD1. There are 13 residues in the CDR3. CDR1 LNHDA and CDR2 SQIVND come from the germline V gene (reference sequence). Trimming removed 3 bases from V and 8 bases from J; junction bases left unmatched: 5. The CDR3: CASSIQGAFEAFF. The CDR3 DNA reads TGTGCCAGTAGTATCCAGGGGGCATTCGAAGCTTTCTTT.

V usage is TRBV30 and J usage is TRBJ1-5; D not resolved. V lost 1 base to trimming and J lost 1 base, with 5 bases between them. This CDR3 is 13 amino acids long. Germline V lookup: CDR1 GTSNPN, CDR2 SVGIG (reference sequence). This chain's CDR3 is CAWSATSNQPQHF. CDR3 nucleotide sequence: TGTGCCTGGAGTGCTACGAGCAATCAGCCCCAGCATTTT.

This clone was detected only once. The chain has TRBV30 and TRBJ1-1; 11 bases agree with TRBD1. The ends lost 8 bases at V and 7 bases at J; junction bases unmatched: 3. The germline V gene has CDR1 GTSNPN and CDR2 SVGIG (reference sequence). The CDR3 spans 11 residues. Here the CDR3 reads CAAGTGGEAFF. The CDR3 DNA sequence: TGTGCCGCTGGGACAGGGGGTGAAGCTTTCTTT.

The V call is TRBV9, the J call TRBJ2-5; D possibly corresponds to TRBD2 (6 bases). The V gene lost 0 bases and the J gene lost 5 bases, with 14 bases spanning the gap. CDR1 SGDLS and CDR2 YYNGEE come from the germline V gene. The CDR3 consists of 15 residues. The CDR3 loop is CASSVAGGSGETQYF. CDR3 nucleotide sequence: TGTGCCAGCAGCGTAGCTGGGGGGTCTGGGGAGACCCAGTACTTC.

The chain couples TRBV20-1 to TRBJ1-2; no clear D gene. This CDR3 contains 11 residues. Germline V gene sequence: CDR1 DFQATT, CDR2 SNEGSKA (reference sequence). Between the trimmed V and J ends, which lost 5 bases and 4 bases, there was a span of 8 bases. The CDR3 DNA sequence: TGCAGTGCTTCACTGTTCTATGGCTACACCTTC. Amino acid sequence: CSASLFYGYTF.

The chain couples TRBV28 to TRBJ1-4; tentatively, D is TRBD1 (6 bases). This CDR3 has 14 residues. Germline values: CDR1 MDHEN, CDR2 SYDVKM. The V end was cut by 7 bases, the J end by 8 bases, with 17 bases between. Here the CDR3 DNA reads TGTGCCAGCACCCCGGGGGGGCCCATGGAAAAACTGTTTTTT. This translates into CASTPGGPMEKLFF.

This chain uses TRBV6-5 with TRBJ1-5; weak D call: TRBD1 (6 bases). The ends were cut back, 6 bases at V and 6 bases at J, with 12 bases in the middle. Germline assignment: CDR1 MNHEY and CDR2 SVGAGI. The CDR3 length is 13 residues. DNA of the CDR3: TGTGCCAGCAGGGGGGGGGCGGGTCAGCCCCAGCATTTT. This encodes CASRGGAGQPQHF.

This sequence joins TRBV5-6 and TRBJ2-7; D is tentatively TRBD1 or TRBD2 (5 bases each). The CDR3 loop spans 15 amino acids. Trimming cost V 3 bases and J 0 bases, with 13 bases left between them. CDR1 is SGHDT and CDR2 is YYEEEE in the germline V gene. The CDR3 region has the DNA TGTGCCAGCAGCTGGGACCGGAGGAGCTCCTACGAGCAGTACTTC. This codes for CASSWDRRSSYEQYF. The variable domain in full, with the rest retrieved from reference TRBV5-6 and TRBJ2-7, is DAGVTQSPTHLIKTRGQQVTLRCSPKSGHDTVSWYQQALGQGPQFIFQYYEEEERQRGNFPDRFSGHQFPNYSSELNVNALLLGDSALYLCASSWDRRSSYEQYFGPGTRLTVT.

CDR3 DNA: TGTGCCAGCAGGCCCGACTTGGATACGCAGTATTTT. Translating it yields CASRPDLDTQYF. The V gene is TRBV2, the J gene TRBJ2-3; D call uncertain. Germline values: CDR1 SNHLY, CDR2 FYNNEI. This CDR3 spans 12 amino acids. Trimming removed 6 bases at V and 6 bases at J, with 10 bases between.

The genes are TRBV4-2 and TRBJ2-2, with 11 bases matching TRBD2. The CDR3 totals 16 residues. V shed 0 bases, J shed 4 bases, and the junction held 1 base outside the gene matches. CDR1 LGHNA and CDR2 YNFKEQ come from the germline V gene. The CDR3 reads CASSQEGLAVTGELFF. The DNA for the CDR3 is TGTGCCAGCAGCCAAGAGGGACTAGCGGTCACCGGGGAGCTGTTTTTT.

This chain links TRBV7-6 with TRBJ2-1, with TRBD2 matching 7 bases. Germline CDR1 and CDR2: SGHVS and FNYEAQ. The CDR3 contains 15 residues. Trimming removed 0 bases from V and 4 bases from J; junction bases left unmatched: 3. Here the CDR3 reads CASSLAASGYNEQFF. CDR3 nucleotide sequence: TGTGCCAGCAGCTTAGCGGCTAGCGGTTACAATGAGCAGTTCTTC. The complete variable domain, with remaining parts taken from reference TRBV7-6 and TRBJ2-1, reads GAGVSQSPRYKVTKRGQDVALRCDPISGHVSLYWYRQALGQGPEFLTYFNYEAQQDKSGLPNDRFSAERPEGSISTLTIQRTEQRDSAMYRCASSLAASGYNEQFFGPGTRLTVL.

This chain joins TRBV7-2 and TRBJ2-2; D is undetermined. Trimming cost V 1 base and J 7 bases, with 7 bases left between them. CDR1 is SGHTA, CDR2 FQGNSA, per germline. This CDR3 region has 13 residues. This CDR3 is CASSLVGGGELFF. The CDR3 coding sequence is TGTGCCAGCAGCTTAGTGGGCGGCGGGGAGCTGTTTTTT.

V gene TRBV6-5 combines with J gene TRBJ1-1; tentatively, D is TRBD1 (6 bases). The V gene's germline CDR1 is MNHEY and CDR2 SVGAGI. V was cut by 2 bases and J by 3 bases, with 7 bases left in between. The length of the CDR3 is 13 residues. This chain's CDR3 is CASSYEGDTEAFF. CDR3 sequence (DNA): TGTGCCAGCAGTTACGAGGGGGACACTGAAGCTTTCTTT.

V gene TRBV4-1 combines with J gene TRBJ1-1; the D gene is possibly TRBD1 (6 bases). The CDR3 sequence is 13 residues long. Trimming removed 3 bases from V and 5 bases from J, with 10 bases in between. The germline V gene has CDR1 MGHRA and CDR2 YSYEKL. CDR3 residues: CASSQLGGTEAFF. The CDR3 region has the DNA TGCGCCAGCAGCCAGTTAGGGGGAACTGAAGCTTTCTTT.

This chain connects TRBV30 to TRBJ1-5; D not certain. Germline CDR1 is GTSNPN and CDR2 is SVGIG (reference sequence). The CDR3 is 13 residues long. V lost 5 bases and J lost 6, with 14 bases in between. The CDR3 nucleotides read TGTGCCTGGGCCACGGATACCGGTCAGCCCCAGCATTTT. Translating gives CAWATDTGQPQHF.

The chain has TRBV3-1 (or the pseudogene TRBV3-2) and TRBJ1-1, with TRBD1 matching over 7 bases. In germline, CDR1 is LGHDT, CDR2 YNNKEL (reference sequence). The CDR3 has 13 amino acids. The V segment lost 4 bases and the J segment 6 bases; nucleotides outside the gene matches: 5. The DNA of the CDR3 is TGTGCCAGCAGCCGAAACCAGGGGGCTGAAGCTTTCTTT. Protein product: CASSRNQGAEAFF.

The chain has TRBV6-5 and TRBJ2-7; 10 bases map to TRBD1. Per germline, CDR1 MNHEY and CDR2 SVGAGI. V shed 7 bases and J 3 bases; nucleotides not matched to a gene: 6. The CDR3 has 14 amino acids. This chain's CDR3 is CASKTGQGDYEQYF. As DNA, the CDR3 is TGTGCCAGCAAAACTGGACAGGGGGACTACGAGCAGTACTTC.

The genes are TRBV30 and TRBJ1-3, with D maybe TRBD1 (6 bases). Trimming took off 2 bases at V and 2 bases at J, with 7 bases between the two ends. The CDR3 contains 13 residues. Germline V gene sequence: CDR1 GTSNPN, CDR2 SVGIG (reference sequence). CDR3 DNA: TGTGCCTGGAGTAGGGGGACTGGAAACACCATATATTTT. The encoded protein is CAWSRGTGNTIYF.

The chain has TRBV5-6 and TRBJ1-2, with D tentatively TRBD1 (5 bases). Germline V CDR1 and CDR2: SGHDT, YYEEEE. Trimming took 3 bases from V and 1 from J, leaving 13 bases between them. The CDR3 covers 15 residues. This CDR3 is CASSYDGGINYGYTF. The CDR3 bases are TGTGCCAGCAGCTATGATGGGGGAATTAACTATGGCTACACCTTC.

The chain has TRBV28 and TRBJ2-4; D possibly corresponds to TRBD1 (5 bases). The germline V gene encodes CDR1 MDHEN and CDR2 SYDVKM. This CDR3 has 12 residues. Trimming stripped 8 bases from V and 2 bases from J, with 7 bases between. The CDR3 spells CASGATKNIQYF. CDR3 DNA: TGTGCCAGCGGGGCAACCAAAAACATTCAGTACTTC.

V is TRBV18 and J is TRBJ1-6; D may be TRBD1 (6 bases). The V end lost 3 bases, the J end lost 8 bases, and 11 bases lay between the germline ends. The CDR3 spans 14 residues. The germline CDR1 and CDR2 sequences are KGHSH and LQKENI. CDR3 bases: TGTGCCAGCTCACCGCAGGGGTTGGATTCACCCCTCCACTTT. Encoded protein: CASSPQGLDSPLHF.

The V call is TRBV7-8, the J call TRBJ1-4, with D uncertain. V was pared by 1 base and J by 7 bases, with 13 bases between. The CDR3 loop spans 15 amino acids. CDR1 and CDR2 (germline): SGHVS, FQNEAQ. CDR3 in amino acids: CASSLVGQIGEKLFF. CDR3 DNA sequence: TGTGCCAGCAGCTTAGTCGGTCAAATTGGTGAAAAACTGTTTTTT.

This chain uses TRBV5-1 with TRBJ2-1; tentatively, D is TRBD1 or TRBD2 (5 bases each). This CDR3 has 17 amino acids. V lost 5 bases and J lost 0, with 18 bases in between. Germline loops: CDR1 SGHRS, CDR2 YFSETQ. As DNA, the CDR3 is TGCGCCAGCAGAACCTTTTTGGGGGATGCCTCCTACAATGAGCAGTTCTTC. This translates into CASRTFLGDASYNEQFF.

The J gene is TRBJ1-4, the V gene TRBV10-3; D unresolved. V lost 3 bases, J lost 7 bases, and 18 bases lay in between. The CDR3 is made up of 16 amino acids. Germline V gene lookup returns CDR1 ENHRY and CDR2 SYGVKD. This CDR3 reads CAISDGSQRSGEKLFF. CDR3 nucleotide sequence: TGTGCCATCAGTGACGGTTCACAGAGGTCAGGTGAAAAACTGTTTTTT.

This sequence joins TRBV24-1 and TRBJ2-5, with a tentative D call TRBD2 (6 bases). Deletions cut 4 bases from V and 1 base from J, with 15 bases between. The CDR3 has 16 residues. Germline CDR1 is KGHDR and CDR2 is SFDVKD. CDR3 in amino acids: CATSEAGTGRQETQYF. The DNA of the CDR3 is TGTGCCACCAGTGAGGCCGGGACTGGGCGCCAAGAGACCCAGTACTTC.

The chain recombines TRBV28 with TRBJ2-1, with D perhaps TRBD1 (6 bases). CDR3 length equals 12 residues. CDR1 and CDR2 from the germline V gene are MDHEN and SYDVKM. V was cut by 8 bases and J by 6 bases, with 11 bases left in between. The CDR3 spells CASQDRTNEQFF. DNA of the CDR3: TGTGCCAGCCAGGACAGAACCAATGAGCAGTTCTTC.